The T cell receptor (beta chain) described here comes from a study of tumor and adjacent non-tumor tissue in lung cancer. Study-wide context: Samples averaged about 4.2 million productive TCRbeta reads each. Study findings and constraints: Normal lung showed higher cumulative top 100 clone frequency than tumor. Significantly higher TCR diversity was found in tumor than normal lung.

The germline gives CDR1 KGHDR, CDR2 SFDVKD. The length of the CDR3 is 14 residues. A modified ARM-PCR protocol with three rounds of nested PCR amplified TCRbeta. From the multiplex PCR reads, TCRdb called clonotypes with MiXCR, one entry per CDR3 protein. The data contain about 110,000 distinct CDR3 sequences, 60% to 80% of them singletons. Note on this clonotype: Its antigen is unknown. The junction departs from the called germline gene at one end, perhaps through a read error.

The template was RNA from unsorted bulk tissue. Between August and November 2014, newly diagnosed, chemotherapy-naive lung cancer patients underwent thoracic surgery in China. The V and J genes are TRBV24-1 and TRBJ2-2; maybe TRBD2 (5 bases). This sequence was found in a woman in her fifties or sixties with non-small cell lung cancer. The sequencing input was lung tumor tissue. The CDR3 sequence is CATSVGRNTGKLFF. The CDR3 nucleotides are TGTGCCACCAGTGTTGGACGAAACACCGGGAAGCTGTTTTTT.